The text below deals with one T cell receptor (beta chain). This specimen comes from a study of radiotherapy plus CTLA-4 blockade in lung cancer. Repertoires were generated with immunoSEQ multiplex PCR, while TCRdb's copy carries only in-frame clones and drops some. The sample lists some 37,000 clones, 55% to 80% seen once, with approximately 10% in the top ten. Germline V CDR1 and CDR2: SGHTA, FQGNSA. V was cut by 5 bases and J by 9 bases, with 16 bases left in between. The length of the CDR3 is 13 residues. The receptor's source is a human donor with non-small cell lung cancer who had stable disease on radiotherapy plus ipilimumab. The sequences come from peripheral blood, collected from a patient treated with radiotherapy plus ipilimumab. The chain employs TRBV7-2 and TRBJ2-5; the D gene is possibly TRBD1 (5 bases). CDR3 DNA: TGTGCCAGCAGCATCCGGCCGACAGACCCCCAGTACTTC. It is translated as CASSIRPTDPQYF.